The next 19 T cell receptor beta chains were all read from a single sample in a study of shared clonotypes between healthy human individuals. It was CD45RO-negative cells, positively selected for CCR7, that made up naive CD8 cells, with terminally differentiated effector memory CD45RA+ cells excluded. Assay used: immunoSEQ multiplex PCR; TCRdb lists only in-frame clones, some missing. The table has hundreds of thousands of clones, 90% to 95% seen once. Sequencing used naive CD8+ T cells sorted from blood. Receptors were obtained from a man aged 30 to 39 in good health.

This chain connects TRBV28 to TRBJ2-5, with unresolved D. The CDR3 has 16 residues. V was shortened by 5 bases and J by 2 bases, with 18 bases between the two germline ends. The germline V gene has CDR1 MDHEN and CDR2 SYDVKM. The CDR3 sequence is CASSSISLGHQETQYF. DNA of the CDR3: TGTGCCAGCAGTAGTATAAGTTTGGGCCATCAAGAGACCCAGTACTTC.

The CDR3, as DNA: TGTGCCAGCAGCCCGGGGACTAGCCCCTGGGAGGAGCTGTTTTTT. It translates to CASSPGTSPWEELFF. The chain recombines TRBV14 with TRBJ2-2; 9 nucleotides line up with TRBD2. Germline V gene lookup returns CDR1 SGHDN and CDR2 FVKESK. CDR3 length: 15 residues. J lost 10 bases, V lost 4 bases, and 10 bases had no gene match. Using reference TRBV14 and TRBJ2-2 for the parts outside the CDR3, the full variable domain is EAGVTQFPSHSVIEKGQTVTLRCDPISGHDNLYWYRRVMGKEIKFLLHFVKESKQDESGMPNNRFLAERTGGTYSTLKVQPAELEDSGVYFCASSPGTSPWEELFFGEGSRLTVL.

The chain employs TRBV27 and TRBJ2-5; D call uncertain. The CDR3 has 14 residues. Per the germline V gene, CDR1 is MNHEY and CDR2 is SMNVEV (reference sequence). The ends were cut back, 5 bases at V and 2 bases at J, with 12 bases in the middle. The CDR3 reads CASSPRARQETQYF. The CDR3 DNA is TGTGCCAGCAGTCCCCGAGCTAGACAAGAGACCCAGTACTTC.

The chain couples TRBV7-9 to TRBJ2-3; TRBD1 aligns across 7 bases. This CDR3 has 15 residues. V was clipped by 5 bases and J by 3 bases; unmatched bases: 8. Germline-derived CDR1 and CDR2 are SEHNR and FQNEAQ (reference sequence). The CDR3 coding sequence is TGTGCCAGCAGCCCGAAGGACAGGTCAACAGATACGCAGTATTTT. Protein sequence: CASSPKDRSTDTQYF. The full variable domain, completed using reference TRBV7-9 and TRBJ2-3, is DTGVSQNPRHKITKRGQNVTFRCDPISEHNRLYWYRQTLGQGPEFLTYFQNEAQLEKSRLLSDRFSAERPKGSFSTLEIQRTEQGDSAMYLCASSPKDRSTDTQYFGPGTRLTVL.

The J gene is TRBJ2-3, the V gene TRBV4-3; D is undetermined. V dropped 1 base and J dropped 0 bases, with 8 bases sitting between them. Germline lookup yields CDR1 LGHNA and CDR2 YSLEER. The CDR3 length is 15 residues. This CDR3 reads CASSQVAGSTDTQYF. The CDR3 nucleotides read TGCGCCAGCAGCCAAGTGGCAGGTAGCACAGATACGCAGTATTTT.

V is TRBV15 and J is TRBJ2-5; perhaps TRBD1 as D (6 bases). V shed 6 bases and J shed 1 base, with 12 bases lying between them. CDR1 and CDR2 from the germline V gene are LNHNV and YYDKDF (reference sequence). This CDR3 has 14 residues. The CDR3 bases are TGTGCCACCAGGGGAAGAGGGGGCCAAGAGACCCAGTACTTC. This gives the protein CATRGRGGQETQYF.

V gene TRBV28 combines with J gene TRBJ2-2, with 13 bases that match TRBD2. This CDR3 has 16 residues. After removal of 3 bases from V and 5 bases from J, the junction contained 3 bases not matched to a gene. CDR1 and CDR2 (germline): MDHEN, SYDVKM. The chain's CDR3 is CASSFGLAGATGELFF. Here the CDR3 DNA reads TGTGCCAGCAGTTTTGGACTAGCGGGAGCGACCGGGGAGCTGTTTTTT. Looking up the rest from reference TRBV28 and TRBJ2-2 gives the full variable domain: DVKVTQSSRYLVKRTGEKVFLECVQDMDHENMFWYRQDPGLGLRLIYFSYDVKMKEKGDIPEGYSVSREKKERFSLILESASTNQTSMYLCASSFGLAGATGELFFGEGSRLTVL.

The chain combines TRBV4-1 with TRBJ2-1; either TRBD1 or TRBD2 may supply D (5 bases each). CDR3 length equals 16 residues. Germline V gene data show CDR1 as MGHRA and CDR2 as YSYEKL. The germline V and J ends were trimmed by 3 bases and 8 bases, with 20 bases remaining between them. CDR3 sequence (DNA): TGCGCCAGCAGCCATCCCCGGGACGGCCTACACGATGAGCAGTTCTTC. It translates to CASSHPRDGLHDEQFF.

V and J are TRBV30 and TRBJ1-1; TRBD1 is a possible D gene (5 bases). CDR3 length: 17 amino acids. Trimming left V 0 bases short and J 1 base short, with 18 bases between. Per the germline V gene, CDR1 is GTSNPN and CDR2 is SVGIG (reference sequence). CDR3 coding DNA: TGTGCCTGGAGTGTACACGCCTCGAAGGGACCGAACACTGAAGCTTTCTTT. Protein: CAWSVHASKGPNTEAFF.

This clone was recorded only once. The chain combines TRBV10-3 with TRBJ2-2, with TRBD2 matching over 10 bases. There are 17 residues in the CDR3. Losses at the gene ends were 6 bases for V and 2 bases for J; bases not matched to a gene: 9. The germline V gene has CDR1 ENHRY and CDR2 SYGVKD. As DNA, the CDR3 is TGTGCCATCAGGCGGCTAGCGGGAGAGAAAAACACCGGGGAGCTGTTTTTT. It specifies CAIRRLAGEKNTGELFF.

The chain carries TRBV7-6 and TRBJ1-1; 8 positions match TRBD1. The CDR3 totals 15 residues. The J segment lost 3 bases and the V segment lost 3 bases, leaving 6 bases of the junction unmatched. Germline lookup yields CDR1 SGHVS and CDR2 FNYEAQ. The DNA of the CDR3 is TGTGCCAGCAGCTTTGGCAGGGGGCGCGACACTGAAGCTTTCTTT. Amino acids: CASSFGRGRDTEAFF.

CDR3 bases: TGTGCCAGCAGTTACTCCTGGGAAGGGGGCAATCAGCCCCAGCATTTT. Its translation is CASSYSWEGGNQPQHF. The chain links TRBV6-6 to TRBJ1-5; D might be TRBD1 (5 bases). V dropped 0 bases and J dropped 2 bases, with 11 bases sitting between them. CDR1 is MNHNY, CDR2 SVGAGI, per germline (reference sequence). This CDR3 has 16 residues.

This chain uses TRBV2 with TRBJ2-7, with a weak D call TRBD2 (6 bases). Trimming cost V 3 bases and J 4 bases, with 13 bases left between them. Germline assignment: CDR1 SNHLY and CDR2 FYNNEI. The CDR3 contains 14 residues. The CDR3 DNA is TGTGCCAGCAGTGAGGGTCGGGAGCGGTACGAGCAGTACTTC. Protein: CASSEGRERYEQYF.

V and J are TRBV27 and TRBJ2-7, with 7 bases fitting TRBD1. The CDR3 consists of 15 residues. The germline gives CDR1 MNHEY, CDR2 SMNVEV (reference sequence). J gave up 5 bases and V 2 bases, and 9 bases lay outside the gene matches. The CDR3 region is CASSLIPTGNNEQYF. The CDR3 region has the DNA TGTGCCAGCAGTTTAATACCGACAGGGAACAACGAGCAGTACTTC.

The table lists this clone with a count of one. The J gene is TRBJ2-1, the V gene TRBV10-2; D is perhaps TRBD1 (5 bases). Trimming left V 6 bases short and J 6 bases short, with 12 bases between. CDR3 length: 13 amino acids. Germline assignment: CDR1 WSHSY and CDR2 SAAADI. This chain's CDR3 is CASSSTALNEQFF. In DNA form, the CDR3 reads TGCGCCAGCAGCTCGACAGCTCTCAATGAGCAGTTCTTC.

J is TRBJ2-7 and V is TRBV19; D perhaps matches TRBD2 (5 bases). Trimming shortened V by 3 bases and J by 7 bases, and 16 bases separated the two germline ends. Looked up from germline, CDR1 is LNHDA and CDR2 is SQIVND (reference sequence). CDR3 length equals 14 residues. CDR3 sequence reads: CASSIAASSIEQYF. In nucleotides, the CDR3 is TGTGCCAGTAGTATTGCTGCTAGCAGCATTGAGCAGTACTTC.

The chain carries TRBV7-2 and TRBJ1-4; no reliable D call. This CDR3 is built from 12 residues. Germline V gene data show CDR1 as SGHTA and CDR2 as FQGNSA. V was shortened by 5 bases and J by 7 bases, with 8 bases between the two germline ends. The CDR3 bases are TGTGCCAGCAGCCCTGGGCCTGAAAAACTGTTTTTT. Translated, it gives CASSPGPEKLFF.

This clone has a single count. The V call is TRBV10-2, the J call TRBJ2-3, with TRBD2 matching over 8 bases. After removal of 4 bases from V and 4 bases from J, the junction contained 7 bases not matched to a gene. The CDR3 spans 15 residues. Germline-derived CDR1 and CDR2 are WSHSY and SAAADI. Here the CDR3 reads CASSVVAGPADTQYF. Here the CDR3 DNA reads TGCGCCAGCAGTGTCGTAGCGGGGCCAGCAGATACGCAGTATTTT.

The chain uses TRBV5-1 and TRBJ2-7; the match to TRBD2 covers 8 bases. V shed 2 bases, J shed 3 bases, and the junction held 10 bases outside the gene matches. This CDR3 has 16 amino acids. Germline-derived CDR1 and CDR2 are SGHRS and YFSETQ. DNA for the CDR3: TGCGCCAGCAGCTTTGGGGCACTAGCGGAGGGCTACGAGCAGTACTTC. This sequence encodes CASSFGALAEGYEQYF.